The present TCR beta chain was sequenced within a study of OX40 agonist ivuxolimab in advanced cancers. A word on this clone: Its target is unknown.

Using immunoSEQ multiplex PCR, the repertoire was profiled, and TCRdb retains in-frame clones only, with some absent. Of 25,000 to 30,000 clones in the sample, roughly 83% are singletons; the top ten hold about a sixth. Germline loops: CDR1 DFQATT, CDR2 SNEGSKA (reference sequence). V was trimmed by 8 bases and J by 7 bases, leaving 14 bases between them. The length of the CDR3 is 11 residues. Findings and caveats of the study: CD8+ T cells showed, on average, more clonal expansion than CD4+ cells.

At cycle 4 day 1, cycle 7 day 1, and baseline, blood was sampled. The sequence derives from an adult with an advanced solid tumor such as melanoma, head and neck, liver or kidney cancer. The chain combines TRBV20-1 with TRBJ1-2; tentatively, D is TRBD1 (5 bases). The material sequenced was CD4+ or CD8+ T cells sorted from blood, taken in a trial of the OX40 agonist ivuxolimab. This chain's CDR3 is CSTRWGGGYTF. The CDR3 region has the DNA TGCAGTACGAGGTGGGGGGGTGGCTACACCTTC.